A single sample gave rise to the 13 T cell receptor beta chains below, sequenced in a study of cytomegalovirus exposure and HLA in healthy donors. The table came from immunoSEQ multiplex PCR; TCRdb's copy has only in-frame clones and leaves some out. The sample yields roughly 120,000 clones, approximately 94% seen once. Sequencing used PBMCs. The receptors derive from a woman aged 18-30 years in good health and CMV-seronegative.

V is TRBV6-1 and J is TRBJ1-2, with D perhaps matching TRBD1 (6 bases). The germline CDR1 and CDR2 sequences are MNHNS and SASEGT. The CDR3 covers 15 residues. V shed 4 bases and J shed 3 bases, with 15 bases lying between them. Here the CDR3 reads CASSVTIQGDYGYTF. The CDR3 coding sequence is TGTGCCAGCAGTGTAACAATACAGGGAGACTATGGCTACACCTTC.

The table lists this clone with a count of one. The chain joins TRBV28 to TRBJ1-4, with 11 bases lining up with TRBD1. The CDR3 has 14 residues. The germline V gene encodes CDR1 MDHEN and CDR2 SYDVKM. V was pared by 6 bases and J by 6 bases, with 3 bases of the junction left unmatched. For the CDR3, the DNA is TGTGCCAGCAGCTGGACAGGGGGCCATGAAAAACTGTTTTTT. It encodes CASSWTGGHEKLFF.

This clone appeared a single time. The chain combines TRBV12-2 with TRBJ1-1; the table's D call, TRBD1, has no DNA check behind it. TRBV12-2 is described as a pseudogene. CDR3 length equals 13 residues. CDR3: CASRPNPNTEAFF. The CDR3 nucleotides are TGTGCAAGTCGCCCCAATCCAAACACTGAAGCTTTCTTT.

The chain has TRBV28 and TRBJ1-6, with 7 bases fitting TRBD1. The CDR3 spans 14 residues. Germline-derived CDR1 and CDR2 are MDHEN and SYDVKM. V gave up 6 bases and J gave up 9 bases; unmatched junction bases: 8. The CDR3 nucleotides are TGTGCCAGCAGGGGACAGTTGGTTTCTTCACCCCTCCACTTT. As protein: CASRGQLVSSPLHF. Based on the CDR3 plus reference TRBV28 and TRBJ1-6, the full variable domain is DVKVTQSSRYLVKRTGEKVFLECVQDMDHENMFWYRQDPGLGLRLIYFSYDVKMKEKGDIPEGYSVSREKKERFSLILESASTNQTSMYLCASRGQLVSSPLHFGNGTRLTVT.

This rearrangement joins TRBV7-6 to TRBJ2-1, with D possibly matching TRBD2 (6 bases). CDR1 and CDR2 from the germline V gene are SGHVS and FNYEAQ. This CDR3 has 16 amino acids. V lost 5 bases, J lost 6 bases, and 20 bases lay in between. Here the CDR3 reads CASSPRRGTPANEQFF. For the CDR3, the DNA is TGTGCCAGCAGCCCAAGGCGAGGGACTCCGGCCAATGAGCAGTTCTTC.

V is TRBV28 and J is TRBJ1-2; D unresolved. The CDR3 covers 13 residues. The V gene lost 7 bases and the J gene lost 4 bases, with 13 bases spanning the gap. Germline values: CDR1 MDHEN, CDR2 SYDVKM. The CDR3 spells CASTPGGGYGYTF. In nucleotides, the CDR3 is TGTGCCAGCACCCCTGGTGGAGGCTATGGCTACACCTTC.

This rearrangement joins TRBV7-8 to TRBJ2-7, with D possibly TRBD2 on 5 matching bases. The CDR3 runs 14 residues. V was trimmed by 1 base and J by 4 bases, leaving 11 bases between them. Germline CDR1 reads SGHVS; CDR2 reads FQNEAQ. CDR3 loop: CASSLVRDVYEQYF. CDR3 DNA: TGTGCCAGCAGCTTAGTGAGGGATGTGTACGAGCAGTACTTC.

The chain recombines TRBV29-1 with TRBJ2-6; unclear D gene. This CDR3 has 12 amino acids. CDR1 SQVTM and CDR2 ANQGSEA come from the germline V gene. Between the trimmed V and J ends, which lost 8 bases and 0 bases, there was a span of 5 bases. CDR3 coding DNA: TGCAGCTATTACTCTGGGGCCAACGTCCTGACTTTC. Protein product: CSYYSGANVLTF.

The chain uses TRBV18 and TRBJ1-1; tentatively, D is TRBD1 (6 bases). V was cut by 2 bases and J by 4 bases, with 17 bases left in between. Germline V gives CDR1 KGHSH, CDR2 LQKENI. CDR3 size: 16 residues. CDR3 DNA: TGTGCCAGCTCACCAACGGACAGCCGACCGGGCACTGAAGCTTTCTTT. Translating gives CASSPTDSRPGTEAFF.

This clone occurred once. The chain is built from TRBV10-3 and TRBJ1-2; a weak D match, TRBD1 (5 bases). CDR1 ENHRY and CDR2 SYGVKD come from the germline V gene. This CDR3 has 14 amino acids. Trimming took off 9 bases at V and 3 bases at J, with 17 bases between the two ends. CDR3 coding DNA: TGTGCCATTCAGCAGGGCCCCAGGGACTATGGCTACACCTTC. Translating gives CAIQQGPRDYGYTF.

The V call is TRBV6-5, the J call TRBJ2-1; weak D call: TRBD1 (6 bases). Trimming left V 4 bases short and J 7 bases short, with 17 bases between. CDR1 and CDR2 from the germline V gene are MNHEY and SVGAGI. The CDR3 has 15 residues. CDR3 sequence reads: CASSFLGGLENEQFF. CDR3 nucleotides: TGTGCCAGCAGTTTCCTAGGGGGTTTGGAAAATGAGCAGTTCTTC.

The chain carries TRBV2 and TRBJ2-1, with D maybe TRBD1 (6 bases). The germline V gene encodes CDR1 SNHLY and CDR2 FYNNEI. V gave up 6 bases and J gave up 7 bases, with 13 bases separating them. The CDR3 contains 13 residues. The DNA of the CDR3 is TGTGCCAGCAGAGCCCTCACAGGGAATGAGCAGTTCTTC. It yields the protein CASRALTGNEQFF.

This chain connects TRBV11-2 to TRBJ1-1, with D perhaps TRBD1 (5 bases). Germline-derived CDR1 and CDR2 are SGHAT and FQNNGV. The V gene lost 1 base and the J gene lost 6 bases, with 9 bases spanning the gap. This CDR3 spans 13 amino acids. CDR3 nucleotides: TGTGCCAGCAGCTTAGGACCCAGGGCTGAAGCTTTCTTT. It is translated as CASSLGPRAEAFF.